A selection of T cell receptor beta chains follows, all from one sample in a study of blood T cell repertoires in COVID-19. Sequencing was performed with immunoSEQ multiplex PCR; in TCRdb, only in-frame clones are kept and a portion is missing. The profile shows under 350,000 clones, approximately 86% of them singletons. Sequenced material: peripheral blood. The receptors shown here come from a man younger than 30 with active or convalescent COVID-19. Both conserved end residues are trimmed from each CDR3. Not all rows give a size; the values are once, few, many and, for expanded clones, a class.

J gene: TRBJ2-2; clone size: NA; V gene: TRBV9; CDR3 protein: ASSGLAGTPGELF
J gene: TRBJ2-1; clone size: NA; V gene: TRBV24-1; CDR3 protein: ATSEFEGTGVNEQF
J gene: TRBJ2-7; clone size: NA; V gene: TRBV2; CDR3 protein: ASSAGLAGTYEQY
J gene: TRBJ2-3; clone size: NA; V gene: TRBV28; CDR3 protein: ASSFADTQY
J gene: TRBJ2-7; clone size: NA; V gene: TRBV12-3/TRBV12-4; CDR3 protein: ASSPSSLYEQY
J gene: TRBJ1-2; clone size: NA; V gene: TRBV5-1; CDR3 protein: ASSLGQDYGYT
J gene: TRBJ2-7; clone size: NA; V gene: TRBV5-4; CDR3 protein: ASSLTGGGEEQY
J gene: TRBJ1-3; clone size: NA; V gene: TRBV6-5; CDR3 protein: AITGRGGNTIY
J gene: TRBJ2-2; clone size: NA; V gene: TRBV9; CDR3 protein: ASSPGTANTGELF
J gene: TRBJ2-7; clone size: NA; V gene: TRBV18; CDR3 protein: ASSPAEGYEQY
J gene: TRBJ2-7; clone size: few; V gene: TRBV2; CDR3 protein: ASLTSGGYEQY
J gene: TRBJ2-2; clone size: NA; V gene: TRBV10-3; CDR3 protein: AIEQENTGELF